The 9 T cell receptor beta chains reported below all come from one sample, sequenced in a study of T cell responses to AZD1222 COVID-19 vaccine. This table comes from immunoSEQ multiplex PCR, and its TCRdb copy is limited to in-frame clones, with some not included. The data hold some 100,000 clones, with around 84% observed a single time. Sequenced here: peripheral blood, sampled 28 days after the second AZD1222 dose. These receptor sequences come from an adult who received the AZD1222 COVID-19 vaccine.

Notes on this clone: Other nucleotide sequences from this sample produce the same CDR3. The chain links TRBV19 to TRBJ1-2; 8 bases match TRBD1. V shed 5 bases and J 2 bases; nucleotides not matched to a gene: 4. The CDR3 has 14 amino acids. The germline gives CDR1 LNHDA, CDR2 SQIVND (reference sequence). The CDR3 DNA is TGTGCCAGTAGTGTCGGGACAGGCAACTATGGCTACACCTTC. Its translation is CASSVGTGNYGYTF.

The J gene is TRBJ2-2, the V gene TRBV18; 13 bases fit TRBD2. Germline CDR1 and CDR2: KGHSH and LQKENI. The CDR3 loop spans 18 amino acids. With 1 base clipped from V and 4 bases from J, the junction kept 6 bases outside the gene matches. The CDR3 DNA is TGTGCCAGCTCACCACGACGACTAGCGGGGGGACGCACCGGGGAGCTGTTTTTT. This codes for CASSPRRLAGGRTGELFF.

The CDR3 sequence is CASSFKLGGVPLGQYF. DNA for the CDR3: TGTGCCAGCAGCTTTAAACTGGGAGGAGTTCCACTCGGGCAGTACTTC. This chain links TRBV5-6 with TRBJ2-7, with D tentatively TRBD2 (6 bases). Germline CDR1 SGHDT, CDR2 YYEEEE. V lost 2 bases, J lost 9 bases, and 24 bases lay in between. CDR3 size: 16 residues.

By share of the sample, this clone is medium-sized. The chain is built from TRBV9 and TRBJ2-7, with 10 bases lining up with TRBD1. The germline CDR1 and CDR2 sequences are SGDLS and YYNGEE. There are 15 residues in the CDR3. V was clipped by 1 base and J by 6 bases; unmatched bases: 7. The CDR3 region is CASSVSGTGDREQYF. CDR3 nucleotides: TGTGCCAGCAGCGTATCCGGGACAGGGGATCGCGAGCAGTACTTC.

CDR3 loop: CASSPRAQDTQYF. The DNA of the CDR3 is TGTGCCAGCTCACCTCGGGCCCAAGATACGCAGTATTTT. This sequence joins TRBV18 and TRBJ2-3, with no clear D. Trimming removed 3 bases from V and 5 bases from J, with 9 bases in between. This CDR3 comprises 13 residues. The germline CDR1 and CDR2 sequences are KGHSH and LQKENI.

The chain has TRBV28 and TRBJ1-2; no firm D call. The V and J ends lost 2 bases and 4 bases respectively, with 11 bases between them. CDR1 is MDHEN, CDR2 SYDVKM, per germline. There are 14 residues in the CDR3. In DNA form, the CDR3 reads TGTGCCAGCAGTTTACGTCACCGTACCTATGGCTACACCTTC. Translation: CASSLRHRTYGYTF.

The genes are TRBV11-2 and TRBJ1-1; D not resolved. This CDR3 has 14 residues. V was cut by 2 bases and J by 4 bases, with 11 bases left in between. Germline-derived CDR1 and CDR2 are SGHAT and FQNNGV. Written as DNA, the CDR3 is TGTGCCAGCAGCTTATCAATCCGAGGCACTGAAGCTTTCTTT. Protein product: CASSLSIRGTEAFF.

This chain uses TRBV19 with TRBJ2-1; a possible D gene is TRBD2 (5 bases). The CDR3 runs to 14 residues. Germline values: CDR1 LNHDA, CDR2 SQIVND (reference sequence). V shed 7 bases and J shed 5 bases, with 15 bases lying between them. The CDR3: CASNDSPGNNEQFF. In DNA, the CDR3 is TGTGCCAGTAATGACTCCCCGGGAAACAATGAGCAGTTCTTC. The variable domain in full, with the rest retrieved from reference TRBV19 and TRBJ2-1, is DGGITQSPKYLFRKEGQNVTLSCEQNLNHDAMYWYRQDPGQGLRLIYYSQIVNDFQKGDIAEGYSVSREKKESFPLTVTSAQKNPTAFYLCASNDSPGNNEQFFGPGTRLTVL.

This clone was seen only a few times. The CDR3 loop reads CASSEAWGIGNSPLHF. The DNA of the CDR3 is TGTGCCAGCAGTGAAGCTTGGGGAATCGGTAATTCACCCCTCCACTTT. This chain uses TRBV2 with TRBJ1-6; no firm D call. The CDR3 is 16 residues long. Per the germline V gene, CDR1 is SNHLY and CDR2 is FYNNEI. V gave up 0 bases and J gave up 6 bases, with 12 bases separating them.